The 6 T cell receptor beta chains below all came from one sample that was sequenced in a study of ipilimumab plus nivolumab after autologous stem cell transplantation. Libraries were prepared by immunoSEQ multiplex PCR; TCRdb keeps only in-frame clonotypes and omits some of them. This table has 15,000 or so clones, approximately 80% appearing once. The input for sequencing was PBMCs, taken in a trial of ipilimumab plus nivolumab as post-transplant consolidation. The source of these receptors is a male donor with diffuse large B-cell lymphoma.

The chain joins TRBV30 to TRBJ1-5; D not resolved. The CDR3 extends over 15 amino acids. Trimming left V 0 bases short and J 7 bases short, with 16 bases between. CDR1 GTSNPN and CDR2 SVGIG come from the germline V gene (reference sequence). The CDR3 bases are TGTGCCTGGAGTGTACGCGGAGGTATAGGACAGCCCCAGCATTTT. Translated: CAWSVRGGIGQPQHF.

This chain uses TRBV7-9 with TRBJ1-2; D is undetermined. CDR3 size: 17 residues. Germline V gene sequence: CDR1 SEHNR, CDR2 FQNEAQ (reference sequence). Trimming left V 3 bases short and J 8 bases short, with 25 bases between. The CDR3 region has the DNA TGTGCCAGCAGCTTGATTAGTGGTGACCCGAACGCTAGGGGCTACACCTTC. Its translation: CASSLISGDPNARGYTF.

This chain uses TRBV4-1 with TRBJ2-1; D is possibly TRBD2 (5 bases). V was pared by 0 bases and J by 9 bases, with 24 bases between. The germline gives CDR1 MGHRA, CDR2 YSYEKL. CDR3 length equals 18 residues. CDR3 loop: CASSQDGLGASNIGEQFF. The CDR3 DNA reads TGCGCCAGCAGCCAAGATGGTTTGGGAGCAAGCAACATAGGTGAGCAGTTCTTC.

The chain has TRBV7-2 and TRBJ2-7; D tentatively reads TRBD1 or TRBD2 (5 bases each). The length of the CDR3 is 14 residues. The V gene's germline CDR1 is SGHTA and CDR2 FQGNSA. V gave up 5 bases and J gave up 2 bases, with 13 bases separating them. CDR3 coding DNA: TGTGCCAGCAGCCCGGGACGGAACACCTACGAGCAGTACTTC. Protein sequence: CASSPGRNTYEQYF.

This chain connects TRBV5-1 to TRBJ1-2; D perhaps matches TRBD1 (5 bases). Germline V gene lookup returns CDR1 SGHRS and CDR2 YFSETQ. This CDR3 is 14 amino acids long. V shed 1 base and J shed 3 bases, with 10 bases lying between them. Here the CDR3 reads CASSLRRGDYGYTF. Written as DNA, the CDR3 is TGCGCCAGCAGCTTGCGTAGGGGCGACTATGGCTACACCTTC.

This chain connects TRBV7-3 to TRBJ2-7; 9 bases match TRBD1. This CDR3 is built from 15 residues. Germline CDR1 SGHTA, CDR2 FQGTGA. V lost 0 bases to trimming and J lost 2 bases; unmatched junction nucleotides: 2. CDR3 bases: TGTGCCAGCAGCTTAACGGGACAGGGTACCTACGAGCAGTACTTC. Residues: CASSLTGQGTYEQYF.